The clone carrying this TCR beta chain came up a few times. Its target is unknown. Amplification yielded TCR beta CDR3 regions, with RNA transcripts as the source. TCR CDR3 underwent first-round RT-PCR with the HTBI primer set. One entry per CDR3 protein, called by TCRdb with MiXCR from the multiplex PCR reads. Seen here are a few hundred thousand distinct CDR3 sequences, more than 20% observed once, and the top ten hold about 26%. Absent ophthalmopathy progression within 18 months defined stable Graves' hyperthyroidism. Each 10 ml fresh peripheral blood draw supplied the PBMCs. These data originate in a study of T cells in Graves' hyperthyroidism and ophthalmopathy. Findings and limits, study-wide: Blood also carried most thyroid clonotypes expanded above 0.001. Ophthalmopathy and stable hyperthyroidism were told apart by a 13 V-J model.

This CDR3 region has 15 residues. CDR1 and CDR2 from the germline V gene are MNHNS and SASEGT. V lost 6 bases and J 3 bases, leaving 17 bases between the germline ends. The sample comprised blood. The origin of this receptor is a man aged 18 to 30 with Graves' hyperthyroidism. The J gene is TRBJ1-2, the V gene TRBV6-1; no reliable D call. CDR3 region: CASRAGRARDYGYTF. CDR3 DNA: TGTGCCAGCAGGGCTGGGAGGGCAAGGGACTATGGCTACACCTTC.